A single sample is the source of the 30 T cell receptor beta chains below, sequenced in a study of early T cells in non-severe SARS-CoV-2 infection. MiXCR, run by TCRdb on the 5' RACE reads, gives a single entry per CDR3 protein. The top ten clones hold around 3.3% of a sample with 86,000 or so distinct CDR3 sequences, about an eighth of them seen once. The sequenced sample was whole blood. The receptors originated from an adult who was a healthcare worker with PCR-confirmed SARS-CoV-2 infection or an uninfected control (not recorded which).

This clonotype has at least ten counts. The CDR3 nucleotides read TGTGCCAGTAGAACGACAGGGAAGGGGCCAGATACGCAGTATTTT. The encoded protein is CASRTTGKGPDTQYF. V gene TRBV19 combines with J gene TRBJ2-3; 7 bases fit TRBD1. The V gene's germline CDR1 is LNHDA and CDR2 SQIVND (reference sequence). CDR3 length equals 15 residues. Trimming cost V 6 bases and J 4 bases; bases outside gene matches: 10.

This clonotype was seen just once. A much larger clone is a single base away; this may be a read error. V gene TRBV7-3 combines with J gene TRBJ2-3; TRBD1 agrees at 8 bases. Germline V CDR1 and CDR2: SGHTA, FQGTGA. CDR3 length equals 15 residues. The CDR3 reads CVSSYGTGSTDTQYF. The CDR3 DNA sequence: TGTGTCAGCAGCTATGGGACAGGTAGCACAGATACGCAGTATTTT.

This clonotype occurred many times. This sequence joins TRBV9 and TRBJ2-1; possibly TRBD1 for D (5 bases). The CDR3 consists of 13 residues. V was trimmed by 3 bases and J by 6 bases, leaving 10 bases between them. The germline V gene encodes CDR1 SGDLS and CDR2 YYNGEE. The CDR3 sequence is CASSAGHSNEQFF. The DNA for the CDR3 is TGTGCCAGCAGCGCAGGACACTCCAATGAGCAGTTCTTC. Drawing the rest from reference TRBV9 and TRBJ2-1, the complete variable domain is DSGVTQTPKHLITATGQRVTLRCSPRSGDLSVYWYQQSLDQGLQFLIQYYNGEERAKGNILERFSAQQFPDLHSELNLSSLELGDSALYFCASSAGHSNEQFFGPGTRLTVL.

The chain combines TRBV20-1 with TRBJ2-7; possible D gene TRBD1, 5 bases. The CDR3 is 11 amino acids. From germline, CDR1 is DFQATT and CDR2 SNEGSKA (reference sequence). V shed 5 bases and J shed 5 bases, with 10 bases lying between them. The CDR3 DNA is TGCAGTGCTCCGAGACAGAACGAGCAGTACTTC. This sequence encodes CSAPRQNEQYF.

This clonotype was seen a handful of times. This chain connects TRBV12-3 or TRBV12-4 to TRBJ2-7; D unresolved. This CDR3 is 14 amino acids long. Trimming stripped 4 bases from V and 0 bases from J, with 10 bases between. CDR3 DNA sequence: TGTGCCAGCAGTTCCCACTCGTTCTCCTACGAGCAGTACTTC. Translated, it gives CASSSHSFSYEQYF.

The V call is TRBV29-1, the J call TRBJ2-1, with 7 bases aligning to TRBD1. V lost 6 bases, J lost 10 bases, and 3 bases stayed unmatched. The CDR3 covers 10 residues. Per the germline V gene, CDR1 is SQVTM and CDR2 is ANQGSEA. Here the CDR3 DNA reads TGCAGCGTAGGGGACAGAGAGCAGTTCTTC. This encodes CSVGDREQFF.

This clonotype was seen ten or more times. This chain connects TRBV10-3 to TRBJ2-5, with D tentatively TRBD1 or TRBD2 (5 bases each). The CDR3 is made up of 15 amino acids. V lost 8 bases and J lost 1, with 17 bases in between. Germline CDR1 ENHRY, CDR2 SYGVKD. The CDR3 here is CAISGGPTLQETQYF. In DNA, the CDR3 is TGTGCCATCTCTGGGGGACCTACCCTCCAAGAGACCCAGTACTTC.

This clonotype was seen a few times. The chain couples TRBV15 to TRBJ2-3; 10 bases match TRBD1. The junction had 9 bases not matched to a gene; V was cut back by 3 bases and J by 6 bases. CDR1 is LNHNV, CDR2 YYDKDF, per germline (reference sequence). The CDR3 runs 16 residues. The CDR3 region is CATSRGDRGFPDTQYF. CDR3 nucleotide sequence: TGTGCCACCAGCAGGGGGGACAGGGGTTTTCCGGATACGCAGTATTTT.

This clonotype was found a few times. The V gene is TRBV18, the J gene TRBJ1-4, with D hard to call. This CDR3 contains 14 residues. Looked up from germline, CDR1 is KGHSH and CDR2 is LQKENI. The V end was cut by 1 base, the J end by 8 bases, with 11 bases between. CDR3 loop: CASSPQSGREKLFF. The CDR3 nucleotides are TGTGCCAGCTCACCACAGTCCGGAAGGGAAAAACTGTTTTTT.

This clonotype occurred many times. The chain couples TRBV7-9 to TRBJ2-3; D is perhaps TRBD2 (6 bases). This CDR3 spans 14 amino acids. Trimming shortened V by 5 bases and J by 2 bases, and 11 bases separated the two germline ends. CDR1 SEHNR and CDR2 FQNEAQ come from the germline V gene (reference sequence). CDR3: CASSPGLDTDTQYF. CDR3 DNA: TGTGCCAGCAGCCCGGGACTCGACACAGATACGCAGTATTTT. Full variable domain (outside the CDR3, taken from reference TRBV7-9 and TRBJ2-3): DTGVSQNPRHKITKRGQNVTFRCDPISEHNRLYWYRQTLGQGPEFLTYFQNEAQLEKSRLLSDRFSAERPKGSFSTLEIQRTEQGDSAMYLCASSPGLDTDTQYFGPGTRLTVL.

This rearrangement joins TRBV12-3 or TRBV12-4 to TRBJ1-1; D is possibly TRBD1 (6 bases). Trimming left V 5 bases short and J 12 bases short, with 31 bases between. The CDR3 loop spans 17 amino acids. The chain's CDR3 is CASSGGAFTNGFLPSFF. CDR3 in DNA: TGTGCCAGCAGTGGGGGGGCTTTTACCAACGGCTTTCTCCCTTCTTTCTTT.

This clonotype showed up many times. This chain connects TRBV18 to TRBJ2-6; 11 bases line up with TRBD1. The CDR3 length is 19 residues. CDR1 is KGHSH and CDR2 is LQKENI in the germline V gene. After removal of 3 bases from V and 0 bases from J, the junction contained 7 bases not matched to a gene. In DNA, the CDR3 is TGTGCCAGCTCACCCGTAGGACAGGGGGCAAGCTCTGGGGCCAACGTCCTGACTTTC. As protein: CASSPVGQGASSGANVLTF.

The chain is built from TRBV5-1 and TRBJ1-1, with a tentative D call TRBD1 (5 bases). Germline assignment: CDR1 SGHRS and CDR2 YFSETQ. This CDR3 contains 14 residues. The V end was cut by 4 bases, the J end by 2 bases, with 12 bases between. The CDR3 bases are TGCGCCAGCAGCGTCAGGGAAGGCAACACTGAAGCTTTCTTT. Its protein product is CASSVREGNTEAFF.

This clonotype was counted many times. The DNA of the CDR3 is TGTGCCAGCAGCTTCAGCGGAACTAGCACAGATACGCAGTATTTT. Protein: CASSFSGTSTDTQYF. The J gene is TRBJ2-3, the V gene TRBV11-2; a possible D gene is TRBD2 (5 bases). V gave up 3 bases and J gave up 0 bases, with 10 bases separating them. The CDR3 covers 15 residues. Germline V gene data show CDR1 as SGHAT and CDR2 as FQNNGV.

This clonotype was counted between two and nine times. The chain carries TRBV7-9 and TRBJ2-1; 9 bases agree with TRBD1. Germline CDR1 and CDR2: SEHNR and FQNEAQ (reference sequence). The CDR3 totals 16 residues. V lost 4 bases to trimming and J lost 6 bases; unmatched junction nucleotides: 10. The CDR3 DNA reads as TGTGCCAGCAGCTACGAACCGGGACAGGGTTCCAATGAGCAGTTCTTC. This codes for CASSYEPGQGSNEQFF. Full variable domain (remainder filled in from reference TRBV7-9 and TRBJ2-1): DTGVSQNPRHKITKRGQNVTFRCDPISEHNRLYWYRQTLGQGPEFLTYFQNEAQLEKSRLLSDRFSAERPKGSFSTLEIQRTEQGDSAMYLCASSYEPGQGSNEQFFGPGTRLTVL.

The table lists this clonotype with many counts. The CDR3: CASSGNVNEQFF. The CDR3 DNA sequence: TGTGCCAGCAGCGGGAATGTCAACGAGCAGTTCTTC. The V gene is TRBV28, the J gene TRBJ2-1; maybe TRBD2 (5 bases). The CDR3 runs to 12 residues. Germline lookup yields CDR1 MDHEN and CDR2 SYDVKM. The germline V and J ends were trimmed by 6 bases and 10 bases, with 13 bases remaining between them.

The chain combines TRBV6-2 or TRBV6-3 with TRBJ2-7, with D unresolved. The CDR3 runs 12 residues. The V gene lost 8 bases and the J gene lost 4 bases, with 12 bases spanning the gap. Germline CDR1 and CDR2: MNHEY and SVGEGT. In nucleotides, the CDR3 is TGTGCCAGCTCTCGGCCCAAATACGAGCAGTACTTC. This encodes CASSRPKYEQYF.

This clonotype was observed a handful of times. The rearrangement joins TRBV7-8 to TRBJ1-1; 7 positions match TRBD1. The V gene's germline CDR1 is SGHVS and CDR2 FQNEAQ. The V segment lost 5 bases and the J segment 5 bases; nucleotides outside the gene matches: 8. The CDR3 loop spans 14 amino acids. The CDR3 reads CASSASTGLTEAFF. In DNA form, the CDR3 reads TGTGCCAGCAGCGCTTCGACAGGGTTGACTGAAGCTTTCTTT.

This clonotype appeared a few times. This rearrangement joins TRBV3-1 to TRBJ2-1, with 8 bases identical to TRBD2. There are 16 residues in the CDR3. Germline values: CDR1 LGHDT, CDR2 YNNKEL (reference sequence). J lost 3 bases, V lost 6 bases, and 10 bases had no gene match. Here the CDR3 reads CASRRMSGGNYNEQFF. Written as DNA, the CDR3 is TGTGCCAGCAGGCGTATGTCGGGAGGGAACTACAATGAGCAGTTCTTC.

This clonotype was observed a handful of times. This chain links TRBV15 with TRBJ2-5; D not certain. V dropped 1 base and J dropped 2 bases, with 5 bases sitting between them. Germline V CDR1 and CDR2: LNHNV, YYDKDF (reference sequence). The CDR3 runs 13 residues. Here the CDR3 DNA reads TGTGCCACCAGCAGAGGTGGTCAAGAGACCCAGTACTTC. Translated, it gives CATSRGGQETQYF.

This clonotype was recorded many times. The genes are TRBV29-1 and TRBJ2-7; 9 bases fit TRBD1. Germline V CDR1 and CDR2: SQVTM, ANQGSEA. The trim removed 5 bases at V and 8 bases at J, leaving 10 bases unmatched. The CDR3 has 13 amino acids. CDR3 sequence (DNA): TGCAGCGTTACCACCGGGACAGGGTATAAGCAGTACTTC. It encodes CSVTTGTGYKQYF.

This clonotype appeared many times. This chain uses TRBV4-2 with TRBJ1-1, with D unclear. Per germline, CDR1 LGHNA and CDR2 YNFKEQ. This CDR3 is 14 amino acids long. Trimming took off 8 bases at V and 2 bases at J, with 15 bases between the two ends. CDR3 bases: TGTGCCAGCGCTCGCCCGGCAGCTAACACTGAAGCTTTCTTT. It yields the protein CASARPAANTEAFF.

V is TRBV29-1 and J is TRBJ2-7; D unresolved. The V gene's germline CDR1 is SQVTM and CDR2 ANQGSEA. The CDR3 has 11 residues. Trimming cost V 3 bases and J 6 bases, with 9 bases left between them. The CDR3 loop reads CSVDFRSEQYF. In DNA, the CDR3 is TGCAGCGTTGATTTTAGATCCGAGCAGTACTTC.

This clonotype appeared many times. The chain uses TRBV7-2 and TRBJ2-3; D gene uncertain. Trimming stripped 5 bases from V and 4 bases from J, with 10 bases between. This CDR3 comprises 13 residues. The germline CDR1 and CDR2 sequences are SGHTA and FQGNSA. This CDR3 is CASSQNQADTQYF. DNA for the CDR3: TGTGCCAGCAGCCAAAACCAGGCAGATACGCAGTATTTT.

The rearrangement uses TRBV11-2 and TRBJ2-1; tentatively, D is TRBD2 (6 bases). This CDR3 is built from 16 residues. Germline assignment: CDR1 SGHAT and CDR2 FQNNGV. V gave up 3 bases and J gave up 8 bases, with 20 bases separating them. The CDR3 spells CASSFEPHGGRDEQFF. DNA for the CDR3: TGTGCCAGCAGCTTTGAGCCGCACGGGGGAAGAGATGAGCAGTTCTTC.

The CDR3 bases are TGTGCCAGCAGCCACCAAACCACTGAAGCTTTCTTT. It specifies CASSHQTTEAFF. This rearrangement joins TRBV14 to TRBJ1-1; D is undetermined. The V and J ends lost 3 bases and 4 bases respectively, with 6 bases between them. The germline CDR1 and CDR2 sequences are SGHDN and FVKESK. The CDR3 extends over 12 amino acids.

This clonotype has a count of ten or more. V usage is TRBV6-6 and J usage is TRBJ1-2, with D unresolved. This CDR3 contains 13 residues. V shed 4 bases and J shed 8 bases, with 14 bases lying between them. Germline V gene data show CDR1 as MNHNY and CDR2 as SVGAGI (reference sequence). The CDR3 sequence: CASSSFPGSGYTF. In DNA form, the CDR3 reads TGTGCCAGCAGTTCCTTCCCCGGTTCCGGCTACACCTTC.

The genes are TRBV7-9 and TRBJ2-5; D perhaps matches TRBD2 (6 bases). The CDR3 sequence is 13 residues long. The germline V and J ends were trimmed by 11 bases and 5 bases, with 18 bases remaining between them. The germline V gene has CDR1 SEHNR and CDR2 FQNEAQ (reference sequence). In DNA, the CDR3 is TGTGCCGGCTCAGGAGGGCCTTCCGAGACCCAGTACTTC. This sequence encodes CAGSGGPSETQYF. Full variable domain (remainder filled in from reference TRBV7-9 and TRBJ2-5): DTGVSQNPRHKITKRGQNVTFRCDPISEHNRLYWYRQTLGQGPEFLTYFQNEAQLEKSRLLSDRFSAERPKGSFSTLEIQRTEQGDSAMYLCAGSGGPSETQYFGPGTRLLVL.

The genes are TRBV6-6 and TRBJ1-3; tentative D call: TRBD1 (6 bases). The CDR3 consists of 16 residues. V was shortened by 4 bases and J by 6 bases, with 19 bases between the two germline ends. In germline, CDR1 is MNHNY, CDR2 SVGAGI (reference sequence). The CDR3 region has the DNA TGTGCCAGCAGTTCCCCGACAGGAAGGGTACCAAACACCATATATTTT. Translating it yields CASSSPTGRVPNTIYF.

This clonotype was counted many times. V and J are TRBV5-6 and TRBJ2-1; 14 nucleotides line up with TRBD2. This CDR3 is 16 amino acids long. CDR1 and CDR2 from the germline V gene are SGHDT and YYEEEE. Trimming at V came to 4 bases and at J to 8 bases, leaving 8 bases not matched to a gene. The chain's CDR3 is CASSNRLAGGPDEQFF. Here the CDR3 DNA reads TGTGCCAGCAGCAACAGACTAGCGGGAGGGCCAGATGAGCAGTTCTTC.